This T cell receptor (beta chain) came from a study of blood T cell repertoires in COVID-19 (dated by TCRdb to 2018 to 2020). For the study in its entirety: Samples from collaborators originated in the United States, Italy and Spain and spanned both the acute and convalescent phases of COVID-19. The prospective study material was composed of cDNA or gDNA derived from T cells, B-cell-depleted T cells, or PBMCs. Samples came from the ongoing ImmuneRACE study (first 160 participants) plus 1,254 subjects from 6 global collaborators. The sample metadata nearly always contained a de-identified subject ID, COVID-19 status, age in years and sex. Subjects who had been exposed to COVID-19, were actively infected with it, or had recovered from it provided the deeply sampled blood TCRbeta repertoires that made up the dataset. Where available, HLA class I and class II types were taken from metadata supplied by the sample provider and were not determined by assay-based typing. The repertoires were released in a freely available public database intended as a resource for research on the immune response to SARS-CoV-2. Study-level results and caveats: Clinical and demographic metadata were provided uncurated, with the amount varying by source and participant.

A note on this clone: Its antigen is still unknown. No qualities accompany the bases; no much larger clone lies one base away.

Each collaborating institution followed its own protocols to collect whole blood in K2EDTA tubes. Collaborator samples were shipped for TCRbeta analysis as frozen whole blood, isolated PBMCs, or DNA extracted from either sample type. TCRbeta CDR3 regions were amplified from genomic DNA using the immunoSEQ Assay, a bias-controlled multiplex PCR. The study's own analysis went as follows. Within the assay, amplification of reference gene primers was used to estimate how many nucleated cells each sample contained. To quantify the absolute abundance of each unique TCRbeta CDR3 rearrangement, sequence reads were collapsed and filtered. Productive Simpson clonality was computed per sample as the square root of Simpson's diversity index over productive rearrangements. What TCRdb holds here is the immuneACCESS table cut down to in-frame rearrangements. Part of the clones is not present; checked against another copy, under half of the missing clones reflect an unresolved V gene, and the others are unexplained. That table furnishes V, J and clone size, whereas the DNA furnished D and trimming. In all, the sample holds roughly 110,000 clones, and 90% to 95% of those were seen once. Under 1.5% of the sample is held by the ten biggest clonotypes.

Sequences MDHEN (CDR1) and SYDVKM (CDR2) are obtained from the germline V gene. Relative to germline, V is missing 6 bases and J is missing 7 bases, with 7 bases of the junction outside any gene match. The CDR3 has 14 amino acids, counting the end cysteine and phenylalanine. Kept here is only the CDR3 DNA, which spans 42 bases and is read in frame from base 1. The chain uses TRBV28 and TRBJ2-1; TRBD2 lines up with 9 middle nucleotides. Sequenced sample: peripheral blood. The TCR originated in a woman aged 25-40 years with acute or convalescent COVID-19. CDR3 loop: CASRSLAGSNEQFF. The DNA sequence is TGTGCCAGCAGATCCCTAGCGGGATCGAATGAGCAGTTCTTC. With the portions outside the CDR3 filled from the reference TRBV28 and TRBJ2-1 genes, the complete variable region becomes DVKVTQSSRYLVKRTGEKVFLECVQDMDHENMFWYRQDPGLGLRLIYFSYDVKMKEKGDIPEGYSVSREKKERFSLILESASTNQTSMYLCASRSLAGSNEQFFGPGTRLTVL.